This T cell receptor beta chain was recovered during a study of response to subunit inactivated influenza vaccine. This clonotype was seen repeatedly, ten times or more. Its target is unknown. Study-wide points: Each seasonal influenza vaccination recruits few new T cells, the authors suggested.

With V trimmed by 8 bases and J by 2 bases, 4 bases remained unmatched. The CDR3 is 14 amino acids. TCRdb called the RT-PCR reads again in MiXCR, with one record for every CDR3 protein. This sample yields about 170,000 distinct CDR3 sequences, of which about 10% are seen a single time; roughly a third belongs to the top ten. The TCR was taken from a man aged 45 to 75 who received an inactivated influenza vaccine. Sequenced material: CD8+ T cells sorted from PBMCs, taken less than 30 months after vaccination. This sequence joins TRBV12-3 or TRBV12-4 and TRBJ2-5, with TRBD2 identical over 11 bases. Here the CDR3 reads CASGLAGLQETQYF. CDR3 in DNA: TGTGCCAGCGGACTAGCGGGTTTACAAGAGACCCAGTACTTC.